The T cell receptor beta chain under discussion was sequenced for a study of cytomegalovirus exposure and HLA in healthy donors. The study, taken as a whole, reports: Later analysis identified several of the most significant clusters that appeared linked to common viral pathogens.

On this clone: Its antigen is as yet unknown.

In the PCR, 60 Vbeta and 13 Jbeta primers were used. Per the authors' pipeline: Later work found approximately 87 million unique TCR beta chains, with about 10 million shared. Profiling relied on immunoSEQ multiplex PCR, and the TCRdb table lists in-frame clones only, not all of them. The V and J calls and clone size come from that table; D and trimming were worked out from the DNA. The table has under 150,000 clones, roughly 79% seen once. This TCR was recovered from a woman aged 45-65 years in good health and CMV-seronegative. Sequenced input: PBMCs.

In DNA form, the CDR3 reads TGTGCCAGCAGCAAGACTGGCTCTGGCACAGATACGCAGTATTTT. Translating it yields CASSKTGSGTDTQYF. The rearrangement joins TRBV5-6 to TRBJ2-3; D is ambiguous. The CDR3 runs to 15 residues. Looked up from germline, CDR1 is SGHDT and CDR2 is YYEEEE. V lost 4 bases and J lost 1, with 13 bases in between.